What follows describes a single TCR beta chain. The antigen is unknown. The sample originates from a study of T-cell reconstitution after alpha-beta-depleted transplantation in children. Broader study findings: Several hundred graft clones that had expanded were reportedly the source of alpha-beta T cells about two months after transplant. Newly generated T cells supplied most T-cell counts and diversity one year post-transplant. Diversity of TCRbeta at day 60 was high in some patients, arising from surviving recipient T cells and thymic progenitors.

This CDR3 spans 18 amino acids. Between the trimmed V and J ends, which lost 2 bases and 6 bases, there was a span of 23 bases. CDR1 PRHDT and CDR2 FYEKMQ come from the germline V gene (reference sequence). During its preparation, the TCRbeta library received unique molecular identifiers. TCRdb independently ran MiXCR on the PCR reads; one entry per CDR3 protein. The profile shows about 350,000 distinct CDR3 sequences, around 15% of them singletons. Sequenced here: PBMCs, mostly from graft donor cells, sampled 360 days after TCRalphabeta/CD19-depleted stem cell transplant. This TCR was recovered from a male patient aged 2 to 10 who had a stem cell transplant for acute lymphoblastic leukemia, so the T cells may come from the graft donor. The chain recombines TRBV13 with TRBJ1-5; D perhaps matches TRBD1 (5 bases). In DNA form, the CDR3 reads TGTGCCAGCAGCTTACTCCTTCTGCAGGCTGCCGGGGGTCAGCCCCAGCATTTT. It codes for CASSLLLLQAAGGQPQHF.